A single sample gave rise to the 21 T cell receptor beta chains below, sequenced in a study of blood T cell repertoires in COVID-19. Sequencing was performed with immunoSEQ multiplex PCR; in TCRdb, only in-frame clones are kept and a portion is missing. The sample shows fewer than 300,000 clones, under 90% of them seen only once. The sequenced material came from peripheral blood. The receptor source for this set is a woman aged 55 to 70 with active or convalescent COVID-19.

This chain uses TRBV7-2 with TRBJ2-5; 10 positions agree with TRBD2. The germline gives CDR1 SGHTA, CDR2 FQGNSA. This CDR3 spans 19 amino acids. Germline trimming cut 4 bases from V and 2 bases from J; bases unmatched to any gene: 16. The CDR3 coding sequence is TGTGCCAGCAGCTCCACTATAGCGGGGGGAAGGATTAATCAAGAGACCCAGTACTTC. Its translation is CASSSTIAGGRINQETQYF.

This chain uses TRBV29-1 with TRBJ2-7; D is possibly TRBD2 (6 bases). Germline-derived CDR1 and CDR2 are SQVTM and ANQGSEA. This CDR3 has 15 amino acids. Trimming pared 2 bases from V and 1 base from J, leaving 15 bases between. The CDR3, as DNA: TGCAGCGTTGAATTTCGGGATCGGGAGTCCTACGAGCAGTACTTC. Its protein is CSVEFRDRESYEQYF.

CDR3 in amino acids: CASSFRTSYSPLHF. CDR3 in DNA: TGTGCCAGCAGCTTTAGGACAAGTTATTCACCCCTCCACTTT. This chain joins TRBV7-9 and TRBJ1-6, with D perhaps TRBD1 (5 bases). The germline V gene encodes CDR1 SEHNR and CDR2 FQNEAQ (reference sequence). This CDR3 contains 14 residues. V was pared by 3 bases and J by 8 bases, with 11 bases between.

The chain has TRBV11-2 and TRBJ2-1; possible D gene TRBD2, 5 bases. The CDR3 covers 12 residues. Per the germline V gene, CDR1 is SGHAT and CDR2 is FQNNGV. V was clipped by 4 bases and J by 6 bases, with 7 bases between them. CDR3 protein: CASSSTSNEQFF. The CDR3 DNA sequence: TGTGCCAGCAGCTCTACTAGCAATGAGCAGTTCTTC. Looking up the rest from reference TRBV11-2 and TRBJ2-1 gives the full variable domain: EAGVAQSPRYKIIEKRQSVAFWCNPISGHATLYWYQQILGQGPKLLIQFQNNGVVDDSQLPKDRFSAERLKGVDSTLKIQPAKLEDSAVYLCASSSTSNEQFFGPGTRLTVL.

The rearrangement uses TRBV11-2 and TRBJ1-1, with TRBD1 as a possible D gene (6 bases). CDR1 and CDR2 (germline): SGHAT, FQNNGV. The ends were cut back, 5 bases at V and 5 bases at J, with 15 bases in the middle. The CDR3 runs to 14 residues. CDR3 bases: TGTGCCAGCAGCCCTCCCAGGGGCGGGACTGAAGCTTTCTTT. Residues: CASSPPRGGTEAFF.

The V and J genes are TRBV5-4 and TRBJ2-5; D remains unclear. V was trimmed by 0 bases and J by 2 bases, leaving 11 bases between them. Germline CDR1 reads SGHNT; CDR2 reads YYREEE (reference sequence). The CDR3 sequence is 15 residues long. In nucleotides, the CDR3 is TGTGCCAGCAGCTTGGGGAACAGCCTTCAAGAGACCCAGTACTTC. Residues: CASSLGNSLQETQYF.

CDR3 sequence reads: CASRDRGQPQHF. The CDR3, as DNA: TGTGCCAGCAGGGACAGGGGACAGCCCCAGCATTTT. The gene calls are TRBV6-6 and TRBJ1-5; 9 nucleotides align to TRBD1. Trimming removed 6 bases from V and 7 bases from J; junction bases left unmatched: 1. Germline V gives CDR1 MNHNY, CDR2 SVGAGI (reference sequence). The CDR3 loop spans 12 amino acids.

The CDR3 spells CASSTDRAPSEEQYF. The CDR3 bases are TGTGCCAGCAGCACCGACAGGGCCCCCTCGGAGGAGCAGTACTTC. This chain links TRBV7-6 with TRBJ2-7, with TRBD1 identical over 7 bases. Germline V gives CDR1 SGHVS, CDR2 FNYEAQ. The ends lost 5 bases at V and 7 bases at J; junction bases unmatched: 14. The CDR3 totals 15 residues.

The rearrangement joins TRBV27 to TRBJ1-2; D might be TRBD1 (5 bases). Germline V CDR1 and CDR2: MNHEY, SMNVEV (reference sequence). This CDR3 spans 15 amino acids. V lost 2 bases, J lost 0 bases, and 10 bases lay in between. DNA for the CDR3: TGTGCCAGCAGTTTACGGCAGGGAACTAACTATGGCTACACCTTC. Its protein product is CASSLRQGTNYGYTF.

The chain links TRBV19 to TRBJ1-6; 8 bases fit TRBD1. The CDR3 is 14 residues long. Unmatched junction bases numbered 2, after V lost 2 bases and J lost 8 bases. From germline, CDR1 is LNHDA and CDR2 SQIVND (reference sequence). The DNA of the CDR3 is TGTGCCAGTAGTATACCAGGGGGCTATTCACCCCTCCACTTT. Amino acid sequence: CASSIPGGYSPLHF.

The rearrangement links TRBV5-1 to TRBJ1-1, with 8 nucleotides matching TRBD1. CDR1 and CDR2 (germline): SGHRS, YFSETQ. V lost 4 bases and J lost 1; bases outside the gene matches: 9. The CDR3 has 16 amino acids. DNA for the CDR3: TGCGCCAGCAGCCCAAAAGACGGACAGGGGAACACTGAAGCTTTCTTT. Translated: CASSPKDGQGNTEAFF.

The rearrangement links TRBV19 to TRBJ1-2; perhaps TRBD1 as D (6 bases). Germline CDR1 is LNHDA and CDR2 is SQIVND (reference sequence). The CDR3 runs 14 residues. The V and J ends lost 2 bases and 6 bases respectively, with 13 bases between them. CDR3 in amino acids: CASSIRLDSHGYTF. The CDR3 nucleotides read TGTGCCAGTAGTATAAGGCTGGACAGCCATGGCTACACCTTC.

The CDR3 bases are TGTGCCAGCAGTTCCGTTGGCAGGAACACTGAAGCTTTCTTT. Protein sequence: CASSSVGRNTEAFF. J is TRBJ1-1 and V is TRBV27; no clear D. CDR3 length: 14 residues. The V end lost 4 bases, the J end lost 1 base, and 10 bases lay between the germline ends. Germline V CDR1 and CDR2: MNHEY, SMNVEV (reference sequence).

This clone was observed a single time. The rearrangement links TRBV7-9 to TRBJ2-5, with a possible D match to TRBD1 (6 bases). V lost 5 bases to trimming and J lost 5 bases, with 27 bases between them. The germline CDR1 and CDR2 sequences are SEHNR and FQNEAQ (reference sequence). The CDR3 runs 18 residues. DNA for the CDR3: TGTGCCAGCAGCCCGCCGGGGATGCAGGGGCGTAGTCTGGAGACCCAGTACTTC. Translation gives CASSPPGMQGRSLETQYF.

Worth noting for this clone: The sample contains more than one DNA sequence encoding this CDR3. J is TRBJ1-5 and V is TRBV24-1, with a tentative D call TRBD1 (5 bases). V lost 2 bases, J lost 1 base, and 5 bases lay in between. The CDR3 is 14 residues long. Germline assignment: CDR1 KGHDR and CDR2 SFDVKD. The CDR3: CATSDSGSNQPQHF. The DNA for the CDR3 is TGTGCCACCAGTGATTCAGGGAGCAATCAGCCCCAGCATTTT.

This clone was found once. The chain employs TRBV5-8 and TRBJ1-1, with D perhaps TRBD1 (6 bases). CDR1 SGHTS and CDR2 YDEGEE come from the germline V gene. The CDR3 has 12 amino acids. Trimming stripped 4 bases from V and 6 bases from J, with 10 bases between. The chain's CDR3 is CASSPGAAEAFF. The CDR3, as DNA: TGTGCCAGCAGCCCAGGGGCGGCTGAAGCTTTCTTT. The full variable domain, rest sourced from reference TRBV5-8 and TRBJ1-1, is EAGVTQSPTHLIKTRGQQATLRCSPISGHTSVYWYQQALGLGLQFLLWYDEGEERNRGNFPPRFSGRQFPNYSSELNVNALELEDSALYLCASSPGAAEAFFGQGTRLTVV.

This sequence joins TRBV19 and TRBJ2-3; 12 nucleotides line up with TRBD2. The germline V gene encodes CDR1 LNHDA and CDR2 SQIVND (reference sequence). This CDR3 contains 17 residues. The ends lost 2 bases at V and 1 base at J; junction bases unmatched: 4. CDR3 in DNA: TGTGCCAGTAGTATAATTTCTAGCGGGGGGGGCACAGATACGCAGTATTTT. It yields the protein CASSIISSGGGTDTQYF.

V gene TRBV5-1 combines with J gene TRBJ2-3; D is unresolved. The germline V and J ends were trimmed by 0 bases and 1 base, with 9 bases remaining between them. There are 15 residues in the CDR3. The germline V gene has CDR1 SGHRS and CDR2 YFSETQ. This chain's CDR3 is CASSLADSGTDTQYF. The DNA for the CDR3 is TGCGCCAGCAGCTTGGCCGACTCTGGCACAGATACGCAGTATTTT. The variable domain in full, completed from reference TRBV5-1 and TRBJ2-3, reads KAGVTQTPRYLIKTRGQQVTLSCSPISGHRSVSWYQQTPGQGLQFLFEYFSETQRNKGNFPGRFSGRQFSNSRSEMNVSTLELGDSALYLCASSLADSGTDTQYFGPGTRLTVL.

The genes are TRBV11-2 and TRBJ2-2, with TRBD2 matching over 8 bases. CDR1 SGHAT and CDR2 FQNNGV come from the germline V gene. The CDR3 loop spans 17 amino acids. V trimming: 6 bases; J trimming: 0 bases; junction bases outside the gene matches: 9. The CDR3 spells CASSKGLAAANTGELFF. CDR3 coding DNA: TGTGCCAGCAGTAAAGGACTAGCAGCCGCGAACACCGGGGAGCTGTTTTTT.

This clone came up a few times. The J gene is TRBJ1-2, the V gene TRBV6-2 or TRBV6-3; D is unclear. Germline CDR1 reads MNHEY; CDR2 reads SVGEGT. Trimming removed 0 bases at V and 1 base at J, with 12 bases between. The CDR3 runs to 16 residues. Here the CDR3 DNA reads TGTGCCAGCAGTTACTCCATCAGGCCCCTTAACTATGGCTACACCTTC. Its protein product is CASSYSIRPLNYGYTF.

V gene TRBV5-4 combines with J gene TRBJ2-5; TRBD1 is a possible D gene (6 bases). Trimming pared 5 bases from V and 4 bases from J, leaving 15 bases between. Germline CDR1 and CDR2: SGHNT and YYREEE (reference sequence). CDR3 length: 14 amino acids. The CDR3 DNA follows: TGTGCCAGCAGAGGGGGTCCGTCAGCAGAGACCCAGTACTTC. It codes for CASRGGPSAETQYF.